Listed below are T cell receptor beta chains from one sample, sequenced in a study of blood T cell repertoires in COVID-19. Only in-frame clones appear in the TCRdb table, and some are missing; sequencing was by immunoSEQ multiplex PCR. This sample has tens of thousands of clones, with 70% to 85% found just once. The sample was peripheral blood. Receptors originate from an elderly man with active COVID-19. Each CDR3 is given with its conserved first and last residue. Fields, in order: V gene, J gene, clone size, D gene, CDR3 protein, CDR3 DNA. D genes are given only for firm matches. Where a row states a size, it is once, few, many or the class of an expanded clone; other rows omit it.

>TRBV7-8|TRBJ2-2|-|TRBD1
CASSSRQGDTGELFF
TGTGCCAGCAGCTCGAGACAGGGTGACACCGGGGAGCTGTTTTTT
>TRBV5-6|TRBJ1-2|-|TRBD1
CASSLPGTGKTNYGYTF
TGTGCCAGCAGCTTGCCGGGGACAGGAAAAACTAACTATGGCTACACCTTC
>TRBV5-6|TRBJ2-1|-|-
CASAFYNEQFF
TGTGCCAGCGCGTTTTACAATGAGCAGTTCTTC
>TRBV7-9|TRBJ2-7|-|TRBD1
CASSLGRTGRSYEQYF
TGTGCCAGCAGCTTAGGCCGGACAGGGAGGTCCTACGAGCAGTACTTC
>TRBV9|TRBJ1-2|-|-
CASSSSTVREAAGYTF
TGTGCCAGCAGCTCGAGTACTGTCCGGGAAGCGGCTGGCTACACCTTC
>TRBV4-2|TRBJ2-3|-|TRBD2
CASISRLADTDTQYF
TGTGCCAGCATATCCCGACTAGCGGACACAGATACGCAGTATTTT
>TRBV6-4|TRBJ2-7|-|-
CASSDFYLGEAYEQYF
TGTGCCAGCAGTGACTTTTACCTAGGGGAGGCCTACGAGCAGTACTTC
>TRBV7-3|TRBJ1-6|few|TRBD1
CASSLGSGTEGTLHF
TGTGCCAGCAGCTTAGGCTCCGGGACAGAGGGTACCCTCCACTTT
>TRBV14|TRBJ1-1|many|-
CASSLSTGFSNTEAFF
TGTGCCAGCAGCCTATCCACAGGGTTCAGTAACACTGAAGCTTTCTTT
>TRBV7-9|TRBJ2-1|few|-
CARESSYNEQFF
TGTGCCAGGGAGAGCTCCTACAATGAGCAGTTCTTC
>TRBV19|TRBJ2-7|once|-
CASRGLGQLRWYF
TGTGCCAGTAGGGGTCTCGGCCAACTGAGGTGGTACTTC
>TRBV4-2|TRBJ2-3|-|TRBD1
CASSHRQGDGTDTQYF
TGTGCCAGCAGCCACCGACAGGGGGACGGCACAGATACGCAGTATTTT
>TRBV7-2|TRBJ2-3|few|TRBD1
CASSTTGVNTQYF
TGTGCCAGCAGCACGACAGGGGTGAATACGCAGTATTTT
>TRBV27|TRBJ2-3|-|-
CASSLAQGLGTDTQYF
TGTGCCAGCAGTTTAGCACAGGGATTGGGCACAGATACGCAGTATTTT
>TRBV5-1|TRBJ1-1|-|-
CASSLRGGPYTLNTEAFF
TGCGCCAGCAGCCTTAGGGGGGGACCCTACACTCTTAACACTGAAGCTTTCTTT
>TRBV18|TRBJ1-1|-|TRBD1
CASSPDRVFAEAFF
TGTGCCAGCTCCCCAGACAGGGTGTTCGCTGAAGCTTTCTTT
>TRBV7-2|TRBJ1-1|-|-
CASSPNKNTEAFF
TGTGCCAGCAGCCCCAACAAGAACACTGAAGCTTTCTTT